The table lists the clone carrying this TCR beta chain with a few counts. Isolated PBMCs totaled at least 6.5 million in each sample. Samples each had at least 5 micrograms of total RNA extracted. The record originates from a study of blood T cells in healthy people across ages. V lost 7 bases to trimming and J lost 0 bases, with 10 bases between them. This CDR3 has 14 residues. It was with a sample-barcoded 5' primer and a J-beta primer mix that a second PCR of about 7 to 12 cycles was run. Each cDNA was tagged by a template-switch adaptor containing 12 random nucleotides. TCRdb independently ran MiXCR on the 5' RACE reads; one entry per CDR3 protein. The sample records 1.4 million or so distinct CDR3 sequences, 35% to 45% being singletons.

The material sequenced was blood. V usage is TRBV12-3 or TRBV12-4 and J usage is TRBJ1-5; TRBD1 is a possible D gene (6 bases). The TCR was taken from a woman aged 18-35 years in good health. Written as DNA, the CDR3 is TGTGCCAGCACCTTGGACAGTAGCAATCAGCCCCAGCATTTT. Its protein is CASTLDSSNQPQHF.